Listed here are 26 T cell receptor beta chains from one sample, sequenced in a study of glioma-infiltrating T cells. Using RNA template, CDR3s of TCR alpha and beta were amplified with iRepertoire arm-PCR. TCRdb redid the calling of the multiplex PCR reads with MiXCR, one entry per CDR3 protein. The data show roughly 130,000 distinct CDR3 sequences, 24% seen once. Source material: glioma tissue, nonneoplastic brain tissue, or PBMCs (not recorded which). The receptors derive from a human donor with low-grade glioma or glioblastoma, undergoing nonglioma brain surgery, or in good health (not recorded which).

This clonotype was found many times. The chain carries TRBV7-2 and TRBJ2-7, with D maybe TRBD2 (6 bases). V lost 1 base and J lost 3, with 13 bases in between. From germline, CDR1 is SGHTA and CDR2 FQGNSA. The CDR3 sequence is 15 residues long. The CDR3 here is CASSLGGAVSYEQYV. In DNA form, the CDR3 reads TGTGCCAGCAGCTTAGGCGGGGCAGTCAGCTACGAGCAGTACGTC.

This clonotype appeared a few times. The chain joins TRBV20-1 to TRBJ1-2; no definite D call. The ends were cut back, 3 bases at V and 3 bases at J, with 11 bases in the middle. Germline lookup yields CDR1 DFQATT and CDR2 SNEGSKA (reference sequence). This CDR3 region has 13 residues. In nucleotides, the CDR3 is TGCAGTGCTAGTCTCGAGGTCGACTATGGCTACACCTTC. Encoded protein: CSASLEVDYGYTF.

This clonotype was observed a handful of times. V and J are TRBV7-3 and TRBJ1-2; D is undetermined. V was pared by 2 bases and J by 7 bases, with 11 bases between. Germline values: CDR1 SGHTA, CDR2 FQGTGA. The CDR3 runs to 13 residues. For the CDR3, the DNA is TGTGCCAGCAGCTTACAGGTCGACGGTGGCTACACCTTC. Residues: CASSLQVDGGYTF.

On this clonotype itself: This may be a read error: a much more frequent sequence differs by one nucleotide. CDR3 residues: CASSLATLSNAEAFF. The CDR3 coding sequence is TGTGCCAGCAGCTTAGCAACCCTCTCGAACGCTGAAGCTTTCTTT. The chain uses TRBV7-2 and TRBJ1-1, with D unresolved. Looked up from germline, CDR1 is SGHTA and CDR2 is FQGNSA. The CDR3 length is 15 residues.

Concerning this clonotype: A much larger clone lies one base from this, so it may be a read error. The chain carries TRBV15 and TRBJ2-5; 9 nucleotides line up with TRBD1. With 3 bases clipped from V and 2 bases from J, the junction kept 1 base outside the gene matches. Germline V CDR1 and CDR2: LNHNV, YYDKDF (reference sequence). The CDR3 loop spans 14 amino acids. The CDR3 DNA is TGTGCCACCAGCAGCGACAGGGGGCAAGAGACCCAGTACTTC. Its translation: CATSSDRGQETQYF.

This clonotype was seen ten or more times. CDR3 loop: CASRGTGDQPQHF. The CDR3 DNA is TGTGCCAGCAGAGGGACAGGGGATCAGCCCCAGCATTTT. This chain connects TRBV6-1 to TRBJ1-5; 10 bases match TRBD1. The germline CDR1 and CDR2 sequences are MNHNS and SASEGT. V dropped 6 bases and J dropped 5; count of bases not matched to a gene: 1. The CDR3 extends over 13 amino acids.

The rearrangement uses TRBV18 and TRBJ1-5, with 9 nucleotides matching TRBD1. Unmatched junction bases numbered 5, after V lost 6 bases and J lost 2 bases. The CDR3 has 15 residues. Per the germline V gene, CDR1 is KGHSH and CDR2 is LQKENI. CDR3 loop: CASSGQGSGNQPQHF. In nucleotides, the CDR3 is TGTGCCAGCTCCGGACAGGGGTCGGGCAATCAGCCCCAGCATTTT.

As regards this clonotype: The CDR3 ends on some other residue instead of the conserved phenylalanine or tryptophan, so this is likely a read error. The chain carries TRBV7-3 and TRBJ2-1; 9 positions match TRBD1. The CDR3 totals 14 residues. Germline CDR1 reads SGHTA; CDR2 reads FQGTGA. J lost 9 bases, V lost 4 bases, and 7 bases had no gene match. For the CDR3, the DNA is TGTGCCAGCAGCTCCAGGACAGGGGACAGTGAGCAGTTCTCC. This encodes CASSSRTGDSEQFS.

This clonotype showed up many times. CDR3 amino acids: CASSLTGGDQPQHF. In DNA, the CDR3 is TGTGCCAGCAGCTTAACTGGGGGGGATCAGCCCCAGCATTTT. The J gene is TRBJ1-5, the V gene TRBV7-3; perhaps TRBD1 as D (5 bases). The CDR3 is 14 amino acids. CDR1 SGHTA and CDR2 FQGTGA come from the germline V gene. The V and J ends lost 0 bases and 5 bases respectively, with 8 bases between them.

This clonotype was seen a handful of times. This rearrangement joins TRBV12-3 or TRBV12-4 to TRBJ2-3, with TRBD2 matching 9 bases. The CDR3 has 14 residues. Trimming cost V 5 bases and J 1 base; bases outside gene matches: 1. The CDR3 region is CASSERGGTDTQYF. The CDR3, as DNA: TGTGCCAGCAGTGAGCGGGGGGGCACAGATACGCAGTATTTT.

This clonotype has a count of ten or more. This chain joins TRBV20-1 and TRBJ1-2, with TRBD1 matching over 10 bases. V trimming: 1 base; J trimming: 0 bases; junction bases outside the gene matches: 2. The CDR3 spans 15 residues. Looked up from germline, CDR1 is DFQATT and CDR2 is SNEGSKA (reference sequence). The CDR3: CSARGTGGPNYGYTF. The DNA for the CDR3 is TGCAGTGCTAGAGGGACAGGGGGACCTAACTATGGCTACACCTTC.

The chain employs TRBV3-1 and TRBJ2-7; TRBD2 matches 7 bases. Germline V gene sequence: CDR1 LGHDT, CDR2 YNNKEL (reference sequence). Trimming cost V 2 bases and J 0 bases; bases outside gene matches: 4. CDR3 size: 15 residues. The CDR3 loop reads CASSQSGMNSYEQYV. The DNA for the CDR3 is TGTGCCAGCAGCCAAAGCGGGATGAACTCCTACGAGCAGTACGTC.

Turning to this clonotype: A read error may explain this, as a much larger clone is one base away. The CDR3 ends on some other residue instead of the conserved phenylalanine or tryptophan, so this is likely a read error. The chain's CDR3 is CSAPGVQGGNTEAFS. CDR3 in DNA: TGCAGTGCTCCCGGCGTTCAGGGTGGAAACACTGAAGCTTTCTCT. The chain recombines TRBV20-1 with TRBJ1-1; possible D gene TRBD1, 5 bases. Germline CDR1 and CDR2: DFQATT and SNEGSKA (reference sequence). There are 15 residues in the CDR3. The V end was cut by 5 bases, the J end by 2 bases, with 18 bases between.

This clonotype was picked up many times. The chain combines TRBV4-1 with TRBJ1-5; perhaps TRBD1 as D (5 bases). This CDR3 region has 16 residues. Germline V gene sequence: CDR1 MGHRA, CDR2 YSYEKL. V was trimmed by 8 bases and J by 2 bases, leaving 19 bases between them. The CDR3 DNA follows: TGCGCCAGCCGTCTTGATCAGGGTTTAGGCAATCAGCCCCAGCATTTT. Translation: CASRLDQGLGNQPQHF.

CDR3 protein: CAISDRTGDYYGYTF. The CDR3 DNA is TGTGCCATCAGTGACCGGACAGGGGACTACTATGGCTACACCTTC. This sequence joins TRBV10-3 and TRBJ1-2, with 9 bases identical to TRBD1. Germline V gene sequence: CDR1 ENHRY, CDR2 SYGVKD. CDR3 length: 15 residues. J was trimmed by 3 bases and V by 3 bases; bases with no gene match: 5.

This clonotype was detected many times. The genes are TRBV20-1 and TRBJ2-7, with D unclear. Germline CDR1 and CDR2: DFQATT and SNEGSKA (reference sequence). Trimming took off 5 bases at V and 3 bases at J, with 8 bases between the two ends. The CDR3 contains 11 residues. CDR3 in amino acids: CSADNIYEQYV. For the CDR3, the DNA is TGCAGTGCTGATAATATCTACGAGCAGTACGTC.

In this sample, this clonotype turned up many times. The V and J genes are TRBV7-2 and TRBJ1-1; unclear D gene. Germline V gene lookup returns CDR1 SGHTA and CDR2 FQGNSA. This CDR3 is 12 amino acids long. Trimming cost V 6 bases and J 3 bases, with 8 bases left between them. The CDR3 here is CASRQPYTEAFF. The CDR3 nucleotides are TGTGCCAGCAGGCAACCTTACACTGAAGCTTTCTTT.

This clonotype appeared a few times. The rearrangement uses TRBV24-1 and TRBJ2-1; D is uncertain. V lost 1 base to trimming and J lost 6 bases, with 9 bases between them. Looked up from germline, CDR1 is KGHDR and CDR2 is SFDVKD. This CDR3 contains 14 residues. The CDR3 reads CATSDFNRFNEQFF. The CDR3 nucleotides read TGTGCCACCAGTGATTTTAACAGATTCAATGAGCAGTTCTTC.

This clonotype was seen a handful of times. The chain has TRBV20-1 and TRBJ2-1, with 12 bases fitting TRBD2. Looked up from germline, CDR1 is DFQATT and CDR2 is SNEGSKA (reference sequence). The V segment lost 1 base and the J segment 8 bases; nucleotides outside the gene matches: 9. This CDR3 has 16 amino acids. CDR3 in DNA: TGCAGTGCTAGAGGGACCCCTAGCGGGGGGGTCGATGAGCAGTTCTTC. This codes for CSARGTPSGGVDEQFF.

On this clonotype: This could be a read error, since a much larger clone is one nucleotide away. The CDR3 region has the DNA TGTGCCAGCAGTTTCAAACATCGAGAGACCCAGGACTTC. Amino acids: CASSFKHRETQDF. The V and J genes are TRBV27 and TRBJ2-5, with D unclear. The germline gives CDR1 MNHEY, CDR2 SMNVEV (reference sequence). The CDR3 covers 13 residues.

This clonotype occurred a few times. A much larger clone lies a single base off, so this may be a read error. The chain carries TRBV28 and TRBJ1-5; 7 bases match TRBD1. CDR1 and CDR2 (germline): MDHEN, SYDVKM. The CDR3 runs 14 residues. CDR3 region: CASSLARGNQSQHF. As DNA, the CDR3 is TGTGCCAGCAGTTTAGCCAGGGGGAATCAGTCCCAGCATTTT.

CDR3 loop: CATSTYGQGSNYGYTF. The CDR3 DNA follows: TGTGCCACCAGCACATACGGACAGGGTTCCAACTATGGCTACACCTTC. The chain employs TRBV15 and TRBJ1-2; TRBD1 matches 8 bases. Germline V CDR1 and CDR2: LNHNV, YYDKDF (reference sequence). Trimming at V came to 4 bases and at J to 2 bases, leaving 9 bases not matched to a gene. The CDR3 has 16 residues. Full variable domain (missing parts from reference TRBV15 and TRBJ1-2): DAMVIQNPRYQVTQFGKPVTLSCSQTLNHNVMYWYQQKSSQAPKLLFHYYDKDFNNEADTPDNFQSRRPNTSFCFLDIRSPGLGDTAMYLCATSTYGQGSNYGYTFGSGTRLTVV.

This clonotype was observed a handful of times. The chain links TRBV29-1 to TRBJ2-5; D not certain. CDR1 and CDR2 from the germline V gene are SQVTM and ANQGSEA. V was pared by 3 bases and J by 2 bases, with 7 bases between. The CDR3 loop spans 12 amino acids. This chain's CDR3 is CSVDVQQETQYF. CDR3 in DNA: TGCAGCGTTGACGTACAGCAAGAGACCCAGTACTTC. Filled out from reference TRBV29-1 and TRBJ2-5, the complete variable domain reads SAVISQKPSRDICQRGTSLTIQCQVDSQVTMMFWYRQQPGQSLTLIATANQGSEATYESGFVIDKFPISRPNLTFSTLTVSNMSPEDSSIYLCSVDVQQETQYFGPGTRLLVL.

CDR3 region: CASSLDSATNEKLFF. The CDR3 nucleotides are TGTGCCAGCAGCTTAGACTCTGCAACTAATGAAAAACTGTTTTTT. The chain recombines TRBV7-2 with TRBJ1-4; D is unclear. In germline, CDR1 is SGHTA, CDR2 FQGNSA. The CDR3 has 15 residues. V lost 1 base and J lost 0, with 6 bases in between.

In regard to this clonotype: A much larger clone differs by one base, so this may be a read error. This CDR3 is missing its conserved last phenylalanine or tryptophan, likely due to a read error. The CDR3 sequence is CASTQGQGRYNSPLHL. DNA of the CDR3: TGTGCCAGCACCCAAGGACAGGGTAGATATAATTCACCCCTCCACCTT. J is TRBJ1-6 and V is TRBV27; the match to TRBD1 covers 8 bases. The CDR3 loop spans 16 amino acids. J lost 4 bases, V lost 7 bases, and 9 bases had no gene match. Germline-derived CDR1 and CDR2 are MNHEY and SMNVEV (reference sequence).

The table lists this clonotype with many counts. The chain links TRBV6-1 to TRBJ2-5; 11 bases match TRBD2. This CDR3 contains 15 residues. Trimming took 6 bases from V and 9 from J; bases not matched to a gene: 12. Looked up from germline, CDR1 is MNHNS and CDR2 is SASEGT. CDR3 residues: CASRGTSGTGGAQYF. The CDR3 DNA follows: TGTGCCAGCAGAGGGACTAGCGGAACCGGGGGGGCCCAGTACTTC.